This TCR beta chain was sequenced in a study of T cell changes during pregnancy in multiple sclerosis. Repertoires were generated with immunoSEQ multiplex PCR, while TCRdb's copy carries only in-frame clones and drops some. The sample holds approximately 30,000 clones; approximately 91% are singletons and the top ten take around 8.6%. From germline, CDR1 is SGHAT and CDR2 FQNNGV. V lost 5 bases and J lost 2, with 10 bases in between. CDR3 length: 13 residues. The sequencing here drew on CD8+ T cells from peripheral blood mononuclear cells, taken before pregnancy. The chain couples TRBV11-2 to TRBJ2-7, with D unresolved. This receptor was obtained from a female donor with multiple sclerosis, enrolled in a pregnancy study. The CDR3 DNA is TGTGCCAGCAGCCTCGGAGAGGCCTACGAGCAGTACTTC. This gives the protein CASSLGEAYEQYF.